One T cell receptor (beta chain) is described in this entry. Its target is not known. This sample stems from a study of PD-L1 blockade in urothelial cancer. Study-wide background: Male patients with bladder-origin urothelial cancer numbered about 90% of the roughly 29. T cell content in blood samples showed a median of around 150,000. Study-wide results and limits: Expansion of tumor-associated blood clones at 3 weeks was greater in durable-benefit patients.

Sequencing used immunoSEQ multiplex PCR; TCRdb keeps in-frame clones, though not all of them. The repertoire holds 100,000 or so clones, with around 85% as singletons. The germline V gene has CDR1 KGHSH and CDR2 LQKENI. V dropped 3 bases and J dropped 3; count of bases not matched to a gene: 6. This CDR3 spans 15 amino acids. The TCR comes from a man aged 50-59 years with urothelial cancer. Sample: PBMCs, taken around atezolizumab (anti-PD-L1) treatment. The V and J genes are TRBV18 and TRBJ1-1; 8 bases match TRBD1. The CDR3 protein is CASSPFRGQDTEAFF. CDR3 sequence (DNA): TGTGCCAGCTCACCGTTCAGGGGGCAGGACACTGAAGCTTTCTTT.